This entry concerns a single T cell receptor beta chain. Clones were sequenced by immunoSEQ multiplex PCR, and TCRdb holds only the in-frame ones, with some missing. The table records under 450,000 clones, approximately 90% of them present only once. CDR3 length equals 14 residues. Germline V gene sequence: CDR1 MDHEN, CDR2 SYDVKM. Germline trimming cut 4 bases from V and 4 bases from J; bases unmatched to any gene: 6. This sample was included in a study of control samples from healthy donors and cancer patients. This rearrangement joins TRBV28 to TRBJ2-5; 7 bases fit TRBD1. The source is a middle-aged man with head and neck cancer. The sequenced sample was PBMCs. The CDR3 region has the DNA TGTGCCAGCAGTTCCGGGACAGAGATAGAGACCCAGTACTTC. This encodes CASSSGTEIETQYF.